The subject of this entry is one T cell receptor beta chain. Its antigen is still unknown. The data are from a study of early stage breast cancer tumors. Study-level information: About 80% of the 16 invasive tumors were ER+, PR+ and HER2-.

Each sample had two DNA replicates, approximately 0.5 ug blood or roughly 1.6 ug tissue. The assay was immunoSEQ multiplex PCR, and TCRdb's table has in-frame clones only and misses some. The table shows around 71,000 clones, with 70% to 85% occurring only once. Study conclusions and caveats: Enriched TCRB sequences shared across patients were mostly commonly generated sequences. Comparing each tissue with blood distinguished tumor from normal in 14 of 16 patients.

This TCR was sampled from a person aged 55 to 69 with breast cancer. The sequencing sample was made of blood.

The CDR3 region has the DNA TGTGCCAGCAGCCCGCGTCGTACGGGAGAGCAGTACTTC. It translates to CASSPRRTGEQYF. The V call is TRBV11-3, the J call TRBJ2-7, with D possibly TRBD2 on 5 matching bases. Trimming removed 5 bases from V and 7 bases from J, with 15 bases in between. The CDR3 consists of 13 residues. Germline loops: CDR1 SGHNT, CDR2 YENEEA.